This T cell receptor beta chain was captured by sequencing in a study of T-cell memory formation after mild COVID-19. Whole-study context: In these data, TCR clusters were largely donor specific. Findings and caveats of the study: There was no confirmation that second-wave clones peaking on day 37 were SARS-CoV-2 specific. Day 15 to 85 contracting clones showed balanced CD4/CD8; day 15 to 37 expanders favored CD4+.

Germline CDR1 SGHKS, CDR2 YYEKEE (reference sequence). Trimming at V came to 0 bases and at J to 9 bases, leaving 6 bases not matched to a gene. The CDR3 is 15 amino acids. This clonotype was recorded a few times. The antigen is undetermined. The 5'RACE method, run with constant-segment primers, produced TCR alpha and TCR beta cDNA libraries (carrying sample barcodes and UMIs). TCRdb independently ran MiXCR on the 5' RACE reads; one entry per CDR3 protein. The data show around 500,000 distinct CDR3 sequences, with around a sixth seen just once and approximately 13% held by the top ten. The sequence was obtained from an adult woman who had mild COVID-19 (a few samples of this study predate the infection). Cell type and time point are not known. The source material was PBMCs or a T cell subset sorted from them (not recorded which). V and J are TRBV5-5 and TRBJ2-1; 10 nucleotides align to TRBD2. CDR3 residues: CASSLGTSGWTEQFF. The CDR3 DNA reads TGTGCCAGCAGCTTGGGGACTAGCGGATGGACTGAGCAGTTCTTC.